This TCR beta chain came from a study of T cell responses to AZD1222 COVID-19 vaccine (dated by TCRdb to 2020 to 2023). Broadly, across the study: AZD1222 recipients whose second dose came at about 4 weeks and those whose second dose came at about 12 weeks were combined into one group, since spike-specific TCR depth and breadth did not differ between the two schedules. TCR sequencing was performed for 233 trial participants, of whom 200 to 220 were given two doses of AZD1222 and around 25 were given two doses of MenACWY control vaccine. Trial participants were enrolled by age into subgroups of 18-55, 56-69 and 70-plus years, and roughly 150, 30 and 60 TCR-sequenced participants, respectively, were included in these subgroups.

The CDR3 regions of human TCRbeta chains were subjected to immunosequencing. Per the source publication's procedure: Repertoire TCRs were checked for matches against a reference library of SARS-CoV-2-specific TCRs that had been generated using the MIRA antigen-specificity platform. Breadth meant the fraction of unique TCRs that were SARS-CoV-2-associated, whereas depth meant the fraction of total T cells that were SARS-CoV-2-associated. Using the MIRA data, each spike-specific TCR was assigned both to the spike region to which the TCR was reactive and to a CD4 or CD8 class. Log10-transformed breadth and depth values were compared by one-way ANOVA with Sidak's multiple comparisons tests. TCRdb re-hosts the immuneACCESS table, in-frame sequences only. Its copies lack some clones; in the studies checked, an unresolved V gene accounts for under half of them, and the cause for the rest is not known. That table furnishes V, J and clone size, whereas the DNA furnished D and trimming. This sample gives 100,000 to 110,000 clones in total; about 87% of them show up just once. Clones ranked in the top ten supply roughly 2% of the sample.

Comments on this clone: Its antigen is currently not known. Per-nucleotide qualities are absent, and no much larger clonotype sits a single base away.

Taken with the paper, the label for time point translates to: baseline before first vaccination. The vaccinee samples were drawn from two UK trials, COV001 and COV002, one of which was a single-blind randomized controlled phase 2/3 trial testing AZD1222 (ChAdOx1 nCoV-19) in healthy adults. Trial participant PBMC samples were collected at day 0 and day 28 after the second dose for TCRbeta chain sequencing. Overall results and qualifications from the work: CD4 TCRs associated with the vaccine covered the entire spike protein, and the dominant responses were in regions 160-218 and 743-854. No day 14 peak-response samples were available, so repertoires were characterized only after the peak T cell response. Conclusions about previously exposed vaccinees are limited, since just six AZD1222 recipients were seropositive for SARS-CoV-2 at baseline. After two AZD1222 doses, spike-specific TCR breadth and depth were significantly higher than at day 0 and than in MenACWY recipients. In the small 56-69-year group, the increase in depth fell short of significance, most likely because of low power. Participants were mostly white British and included more females than males, and it was suggested by the authors that clonal diversity may have been underestimated. Reportedly, almost half of the unique spike-specific TCRs recognized epitopes lying outside the regions that are mutated in the B.1.351 and B.1.1.7 variants.

The germline ends are 15 bases apart after V is trimmed by 4 bases and J by 6 bases. The germline V gene (reference sequence) gives CDR1 as LNHDA and CDR2 as SQIVND. There are 14 amino acids in the CDR3, from cysteine to phenylalanine inclusive. Only the CDR3 region is kept as DNA, spanning 42 bases read in frame from base 1. Specimen: peripheral blood, collected on day 0 of AZD1222 vaccination. This TCR came from an adult in good health. The rearrangement joined TRBV19 to TRBJ1-2; no D gene can be assigned with confidence. CDR3 loop: CASSTLNPTDGYTF. The DNA sequence reads TGTGCCAGTAGTACTCTGAATCCTACGGATGGCTACACCTTC.